The next 27 T cell receptor beta chains were all read from a single sample in a study of T cell changes during pregnancy in multiple sclerosis (dated by TCRdb to the late 2010s). The library was made by the immunoSEQ multiplex PCR assay. Sourced from immuneACCESS, this table was stored by TCRdb with only in-frame sequences that have V and J called. A share of the clones is absent; for the studies checked, an unresolved V gene accounts for under half, and the remainder has no known explanation. The sample has more than 15,000 clones on record, roughly 87% of them singletons. Roughly 12% of the sample is in the top ten clones. The sample consisted of CD8+ T cells from peripheral blood mononuclear cells, taken after pregnancy. These receptor sequences come from a female donor in good health, enrolled as a control in a pregnancy study.

V gene TRBV9 combines with J gene TRBJ2-7; weak D call: TRBD2 (6 bases). Germline lookup yields CDR1 SGDLS and CDR2 YYNGEE. Deletions cut 0 bases from V and 1 base from J, with 11 bases between. The CDR3 runs to 15 residues. CDR3 residues: CASSVVSGLSYEQYF. In DNA form, the CDR3 reads TGTGCCAGCAGCGTAGTCAGCGGACTATCCTACGAGCAGTACTTC.

This clone was detected only once. CDR3 sequence reads: CASSTFAGADTGELFF. CDR3 nucleotide sequence: TGTGCCAGTAGTACCTTTGCGGGAGCGGACACCGGGGAGCTGTTTTTT. This chain joins TRBV19 and TRBJ2-2; 7 bases fit TRBD2. Germline trimming cut 4 bases from V and 3 bases from J; bases unmatched to any gene: 8. The CDR3 totals 16 residues. Germline CDR1 reads LNHDA; CDR2 reads SQIVND (reference sequence).

The chain carries TRBV6-4 and TRBJ2-3; a weak D match, TRBD1 (5 bases). Per germline, CDR1 MRHNA and CDR2 SNTAGT. V lost 3 bases and J lost 2, with 12 bases in between. This CDR3 comprises 15 residues. CDR3 nucleotides: TGTGCCAGCAGTGATGGTGGCAGGGACACAGATACGCAGTATTTT. Translating it yields CASSDGGRDTDTQYF.

This clone occurred once. The rearrangement links TRBV6-4 to TRBJ2-3; 7 positions agree with TRBD2. V shed 4 bases, J shed 5 bases, and the junction held 3 bases outside the gene matches. The germline V gene has CDR1 MRHNA and CDR2 SNTAGT. The CDR3 totals 13 residues. The CDR3 here is CASSVGREDTQYF. CDR3 DNA: TGTGCCAGCAGTGTAGGGAGGGAAGATACGCAGTATTTT.

V is TRBV5-1 and J is TRBJ2-3; 12 bases match TRBD1. The CDR3 length is 17 residues. V trimming: 0 bases; J trimming: 3 bases; junction bases outside the gene matches: 5. Germline V CDR1 and CDR2: SGHRS, YFSETQ. CDR3 protein: CASSLAGTGGETDTQYF. The CDR3, as DNA: TGCGCCAGCAGCTTGGCCGGGACAGGGGGCGAAACAGATACGCAGTATTTT.

The chain employs TRBV6-1 and TRBJ2-7; 10 bases fit TRBD1. Trimming at V came to 1 base and at J to 4 bases, leaving 1 base not matched to a gene. Germline CDR1 is MNHNS and CDR2 is SASEGT. This CDR3 is built from 14 residues. DNA of the CDR3: TGTGCCAGCAGTGAAGGGACAGGGGGGTACGAGCAGTACTTC. Protein product: CASSEGTGGYEQYF.

The chain combines TRBV27 with TRBJ2-1; a weak D match, TRBD1 (6 bases). The CDR3 runs 15 residues. Germline-derived CDR1 and CDR2 are MNHEY and SMNVEV (reference sequence). Trimming removed 5 bases from V and 2 bases from J, with 13 bases in between. The CDR3 is CASSITGTPYNEQFF. Here the CDR3 DNA reads TGTGCCAGCAGTATTACAGGGACCCCCTACAATGAGCAGTTCTTC.

This sequence joins TRBV7-9 and TRBJ2-7; 9 bases align to TRBD1. This CDR3 is 14 amino acids long. The trim removed 6 bases at V and 3 bases at J, leaving 6 bases unmatched. CDR1 is SEHNR and CDR2 is FQNEAQ in the germline V gene (reference sequence). This chain's CDR3 is CASSRWDRVYEQYF. CDR3 DNA sequence: TGTGCCAGCAGTCGCTGGGACAGGGTCTACGAGCAGTACTTC.

The chain joins TRBV29-1 to TRBJ2-1; a weak D match, TRBD2 (5 bases). Germline V lookup: CDR1 SQVTM, CDR2 ANQGSEA. CDR3 length: 11 residues. The V end was cut by 4 bases, the J end by 7 bases, with 8 bases between. The CDR3 is CSVAGFNEQFF. The CDR3 nucleotides are TGCAGCGTTGCGGGGTTTAATGAGCAGTTCTTC.

The chain uses TRBV19 and TRBJ2-3, with TRBD2 identical over 8 bases. Trimming took 3 bases from V and 0 from J; bases not matched to a gene: 8. This CDR3 has 17 residues. The germline V gene has CDR1 LNHDA and CDR2 SQIVND (reference sequence). The CDR3 bases are TGTGCCAGTAGTATGGTAGGAGGCGGGGGGAGCACAGATACGCAGTATTTT. It encodes CASSMVGGGGSTDTQYF.

J is TRBJ1-1 and V is TRBV6-1; 7 nucleotides agree with TRBD1. This CDR3 comprises 17 residues. With 1 base clipped from V and 3 bases from J, the junction kept 11 bases outside the gene matches. CDR1 is MNHNS, CDR2 SASEGT, per germline. CDR3 protein: CASSEETGSGIYTEAFF. In nucleotides, the CDR3 is TGTGCCAGCAGTGAAGAGACAGGGAGCGGTATATACACTGAAGCTTTCTTT.

This clone came up once. CDR3 nucleotide sequence: TGTGCCACCAGCAGAGATACGACAGCCTCTAATGAAAAACTGTTTTTT. Its protein is CATSRDTTASNEKLFF. This chain connects TRBV15 to TRBJ1-4, with D tentatively TRBD1 (5 bases). Germline CDR1 and CDR2: LNHNV and YYDKDF (reference sequence). The V gene lost 0 bases and the J gene lost 3 bases, with 11 bases spanning the gap. This CDR3 is built from 16 residues.

V usage is TRBV2 and J usage is TRBJ2-7; 7 bases are a match to TRBD2. The CDR3 covers 13 residues. V shed 3 bases, J shed 3 bases, and the junction held 2 bases outside the gene matches. Germline CDR1 reads SNHLY; CDR2 reads FYNNEI. The CDR3 DNA follows: TGTGCCAGCAGTGATCGCGGGGGCTACGAGCAGTACTTC. Amino acid sequence: CASSDRGGYEQYF.

This chain links TRBV29-1 with TRBJ1-2; 8 nucleotides match TRBD1. Germline values: CDR1 SQVTM, CDR2 ANQGSEA. CDR3 size: 16 residues. V lost 0 bases and J lost 8; bases outside the gene matches: 14. This CDR3 is CSVEEWSGQGAGGYTF. In DNA, the CDR3 is TGCAGCGTTGAAGAATGGTCCGGGCAGGGGGCGGGCGGCTACACCTTC.

This clone came up a few times. The chain carries TRBV9 and TRBJ1-1; tentatively, D is TRBD1 (6 bases). The germline V gene encodes CDR1 SGDLS and CDR2 YYNGEE. The CDR3 consists of 14 residues. V was trimmed by 4 bases and J by 0 bases, leaving 10 bases between them. This CDR3 reads CASSLGTLNTEAFF. CDR3 DNA sequence: TGTGCCAGCAGCCTCGGGACATTGAACACTGAAGCTTTCTTT.

This clone was observed once. The chain uses TRBV6-1 and TRBJ1-5; D unclear. The CDR3 covers 14 residues. Per the germline V gene, CDR1 is MNHNS and CDR2 is SASEGT. Trimming removed 1 base from V and 6 bases from J, with 10 bases in between. CDR3 DNA: TGTGCCAGCAGTGAAGGTTCCCAGGCTCAGCCCCAGCATTTT. Protein sequence: CASSEGSQAQPQHF.

V usage is TRBV19 and J usage is TRBJ1-6; tentatively, D is TRBD1 (6 bases). This CDR3 is built from 16 residues. V dropped 1 base and J dropped 7 bases, with 14 bases sitting between them. Germline assignment: CDR1 LNHDA and CDR2 SQIVND (reference sequence). CDR3 sequence: CASSIVPGHENSPLHF. DNA of the CDR3: TGTGCCAGTAGTATAGTTCCGGGACATGAGAATTCACCCCTCCACTTT.

The CDR3 region has the DNA TGTGCCAGCGAGGACCGGGACAGCCCGACCTACGAGCAGTACTTC. Residues: CASEDRDSPTYEQYF. The J gene is TRBJ2-7, the V gene TRBV6-1; 7 nucleotides agree with TRBD1. The length of the CDR3 is 15 residues. Trimming cost V 8 bases and J 2 bases; bases outside gene matches: 12. Germline CDR1 MNHNS, CDR2 SASEGT.

This clone was found once. The chain has TRBV27 and TRBJ2-3; tentatively, D is TRBD1 (6 bases). V lost 8 bases to trimming and J lost 2 bases, with 26 bases between them. The CDR3 length is 18 residues. Germline CDR1 is MNHEY and CDR2 is SMNVEV (reference sequence). CDR3 coding DNA: TGTGCCAGCTTTGGCAGGCAGGGGTCTGACAGTCCCACAGATACGCAGTATTTT. Protein sequence: CASFGRQGSDSPTDTQYF.

The chain is built from TRBV19 and TRBJ2-7; possibly TRBD1 for D (5 bases). This CDR3 region has 15 residues. The V gene's germline CDR1 is LNHDA and CDR2 SQIVND (reference sequence). Trimming removed 3 bases at V and 1 base at J, with 13 bases between. The CDR3: CASSISSGASYEQYF. The CDR3 nucleotides are TGTGCCAGTAGTATTTCCTCTGGGGCTTCCTACGAGCAGTACTTC.

The chain links TRBV5-1 to TRBJ2-3, with 7 bases aligning to TRBD2. Germline assignment: CDR1 SGHRS and CDR2 YFSETQ. The length of the CDR3 is 16 residues. V shed 4 bases, J shed 1 base, and the junction held 9 bases outside the gene matches. The CDR3 loop is CASSPLPSGGTDTQYF. In DNA, the CDR3 is TGCGCCAGCAGCCCCCTCCCTAGCGGAGGCACAGATACGCAGTATTTT. Together with reference TRBV5-1 and TRBJ2-3, the CDR3 gives the full variable domain: KAGVTQTPRYLIKTRGQQVTLSCSPISGHRSVSWYQQTPGQGLQFLFEYFSETQRNKGNFPGRFSGRQFSNSRSEMNVSTLELGDSALYLCASSPLPSGGTDTQYFGPGTRLTVL.

The J gene is TRBJ2-3, the V gene TRBV13, with 7 positions matching TRBD1. The V and J ends lost 4 bases and 2 bases, in that order; junction bases with no gene match: 6. The CDR3 has 15 amino acids. The germline V gene encodes CDR1 PRHDT and CDR2 FYEKMQ (reference sequence). CDR3 sequence (DNA): TGTGCCAGCAGCTCCCGGGACAGCAACACAGATACGCAGTATTTT. This translates into CASSSRDSNTDTQYF. Drawing the rest from reference TRBV13 and TRBJ2-3, the complete variable domain is AAGVIQSPRHLIKEKRETATLKCYPIPRHDTVYWYQQGPGQDPQFLISFYEKMQSDKGSIPDRFSAQQFSDYHSELNMSSLELGDSALYFCASSSRDSNTDTQYFGPGTRLTVL.

V is TRBV7-9 and J is TRBJ1-2; D unclear. Deletions cut 3 bases from V and 5 bases from J, with 16 bases between. This CDR3 region has 15 residues. The germline gives CDR1 SEHNR, CDR2 FQNEAQ (reference sequence). The CDR3, as DNA: TGTGCCAGCAGCTTTTATTCCGCACCCGAGTATGGCTACACCTTC. It is translated as CASSFYSAPEYGYTF.

The chain combines TRBV7-8 with TRBJ2-3; 9 bases align to TRBD2. Germline-derived CDR1 and CDR2 are SGHVS and FQNEAQ. V gave up 0 bases and J gave up 0 bases; unmatched junction bases: 16. The CDR3 totals 21 residues. CDR3 amino acids: CASSLARFPGAGGLSTDTQYF. In nucleotides, the CDR3 is TGTGCCAGCAGCTTAGCGAGGTTCCCGGGAGCGGGGGGTCTCAGCACAGATACGCAGTATTTT.

This clone was seen a single time. The chain couples TRBV19 to TRBJ2-3; tentative D call: TRBD2 (6 bases). With 6 bases removed from V and 2 bases from J, the gap between germline ends came to 12 bases. Per germline, CDR1 LNHDA and CDR2 SQIVND (reference sequence). CDR3 size: 14 residues. CDR3 in amino acids: CASRVAEYTDTQYF. CDR3 nucleotide sequence: TGTGCCAGTAGGGTAGCGGAGTACACAGATACGCAGTATTTT.

In this sample, this clone turned up a few times. The chain couples TRBV6-1 to TRBJ1-1; D might be TRBD1 (6 bases). V was trimmed by 8 bases and J by 5 bases, leaving 21 bases between them. The CDR3 is made up of 15 amino acids. Germline V gives CDR1 MNHNS, CDR2 SASEGT. CDR3 sequence: CASDSSLDSSTEAFF. CDR3 DNA: TGTGCCAGCGATAGCTCCCTGGACAGTAGTACTGAAGCTTTCTTT.

This rearrangement joins TRBV4-1 to TRBJ2-1, with 9 bases identical to TRBD1. The CDR3 is 14 amino acids. In germline, CDR1 is MGHRA, CDR2 YSYEKL. V was pared by 4 bases and J by 7 bases, with 5 bases of the junction left unmatched. Here the CDR3 DNA reads TGCGCCAGCAGCCGGACAGGGGAGGGGAATGAGCAGTTCTTC. Translation gives CASSRTGEGNEQFF.